This T cell receptor beta chain appears in the sequencing data of a study of T cell changes during pregnancy in multiple sclerosis. The data were produced by immunoSEQ multiplex PCR, yet TCRdb's version contains in-frame clones alone and is incomplete. The sample has about 120,000 clones; under 95% are singletons. The length of the CDR3 is 17 residues. Germline-derived CDR1 and CDR2 are KGHSH and LQKENI. J gave up 1 base and V 5 bases, and 12 bases lay outside the gene matches. The gene calls are TRBV18 and TRBJ1-1; 8 nucleotides agree with TRBD1. The sample in question was peripheral blood, obtained before pregnancy. The TCR comes from a female donor with multiple sclerosis, enrolled in a pregnancy study. The chain's CDR3 is CASSSQHPGQENTEAFF. CDR3 DNA: TGTGCCAGCTCATCTCAACATCCGGGACAGGAGAACACTGAAGCTTTCTTT.